Following are 4 T cell receptor beta chains from one sample sequenced in a study of vaccination and CD4 T cells after COVID-19. Treatment of the sample: roughly nine-day PBMC culture with coronavirus spike peptide pools or control peptides (ViraFEST assay). An Oncomine TCR Beta short-read assay was used to sequence the DNA from cultured CD4+ T cells. TCRdb re-called the PCR reads through MiXCR, storing one row per CDR3 protein. This sample has 15,000 to 20,000 distinct CDR3 sequences, with approximately 52% found just once. These TCRs' antigens remain unknown. The sequencing used CD4+ T cells from blood, cultured in vitro, collected after SARS-CoV-2 vaccination. The receptors were gathered from a human donor who had recovered from COVID-19.

The V gene is TRBV7-6, the J gene TRBJ1-2; no definite D call. The V end lost 1 base, the J end lost 4 bases, and 10 bases lay between the germline ends. Germline V gene sequence: CDR1 SGHVS, CDR2 FNYEAQ. The CDR3 contains 14 residues. This CDR3 is CASSLGVVGYGYTF. CDR3 bases: TGTGCCAGCAGCTTAGGGGTTGTGGGCTATGGCTACACCTTC.

The chain employs TRBV27 and TRBJ1-5; D call uncertain. Germline CDR1 MNHEY, CDR2 SMNVEV (reference sequence). The CDR3 is 13 amino acids. Deletions cut 5 bases from V and 2 bases from J, with 7 bases between. DNA of the CDR3: TGTGCCAGCAGTATAAGAGGCAATCAGCCCCAGCATTTT. Translation: CASSIRGNQPQHF.

The V gene is TRBV7-2, the J gene TRBJ1-1; no firm D call. CDR1 is SGHTA, CDR2 FQGNSA, per germline. The CDR3 extends over 13 amino acids. V was pared by 0 bases and J by 6 bases, with 8 bases between. The chain's CDR3 is CASSLARDPEAFF. The CDR3 DNA is TGTGCCAGCAGCTTAGCGAGGGATCCTGAAGCTTTCTTT. The whole variable domain, remainder taken from reference TRBV7-2 and TRBJ1-1, is GAGVSQSPSNKVTEKGKDVELRCDPISGHTALYWYRQSLGQGLEFLIYFQGNSAPDKSGLPSDRFSAERTGGSVSTLTIQRTQQEDSAVYLCASSLARDPEAFFGQGTRLTVV.

This clonotype was counted between two and nine times. The chain is built from TRBV20-1 and TRBJ2-1, with TRBD2 as a possible D gene (6 bases). V lost 6 bases and J lost 8, with 20 bases in between. The germline CDR1 and CDR2 sequences are DFQATT and SNEGSKA (reference sequence). The CDR3 covers 14 residues. CDR3 amino acids: CSAQSTGSWDEQFF. The CDR3 region has the DNA TGCAGTGCCCAGTCGACCGGGAGTTGGGATGAGCAGTTCTTC.